The 26 T cell receptor beta chains below were found in one sample sequenced in a study of blood T cell repertoires in COVID-19. Clones were sequenced by immunoSEQ multiplex PCR, and TCRdb holds only the in-frame ones, with some missing. The sample records about 210,000 clones, around 87% being singletons. The sample taken for sequencing was PBMCs or T cells enriched from blood (not recorded which). The receptors were gathered from a man aged 25 to 40 in a cohort exposed to, infected with or recovered from COVID-19 (not recorded which).

The chain carries TRBV10-3 and TRBJ2-7; 9 positions agree with TRBD1. V lost 0 bases to trimming and J lost 4 bases; unmatched junction nucleotides: 4. This CDR3 comprises 15 residues. CDR1 is ENHRY and CDR2 is SYGVKD in the germline V gene. The CDR3 DNA is TGTGCCATCAGTGAGTCCGGGACAGGGAAGTACGAGCAGTACTTC. Its translation: CAISESGTGKYEQYF.

V and J are TRBV7-8 and TRBJ2-7; 9 bases fit TRBD2. CDR1 and CDR2 from the germline V gene are SGHVS and FQNEAQ. J gave up 4 bases and V 5 bases, and 6 bases lay outside the gene matches. The CDR3 runs to 14 residues. CDR3 loop: CASSRGGVSYEQYF. The CDR3 DNA reads as TGTGCCAGCAGCCGCGGGGGGGTATCGTACGAGCAGTACTTC.

The rearrangement links TRBV7-6 to TRBJ2-3; TRBD1 might be the D (5 bases). The CDR3 length is 16 residues. CDR1 and CDR2 from the germline V gene are SGHVS and FNYEAQ. With 2 bases removed from V and 5 bases from J, the gap between germline ends came to 17 bases. As DNA, the CDR3 is TGTGCCAGCAGCTTAAATTTGGCTAGAAGGGGAGATACGCAGTATTTT. It codes for CASSLNLARRGDTQYF.

The chain employs TRBV29-1 and TRBJ2-7, with D possibly matching TRBD1 (5 bases). This CDR3 contains 13 residues. V was cut by 4 bases and J by 0 bases, with 10 bases left in between. CDR1 and CDR2 (germline): SQVTM, ANQGSEA. The CDR3 DNA reads TGCAGCGTTGTTCATGACAGCTCCTACGAGCAGTACTTC. Amino acids: CSVVHDSSYEQYF.

The genes are TRBV28 and TRBJ1-1; D call uncertain. Germline V gene data show CDR1 as MDHEN and CDR2 as SYDVKM. The CDR3 is 14 residues long. Deletions cut 7 bases from V and 0 bases from J, with 12 bases between. The CDR3 protein is CASNTAAMNTEAFF. The CDR3 nucleotides are TGTGCCAGCAATACAGCCGCAATGAACACTGAAGCTTTCTTT.

Comment on this clone: Other DNA variants within this sample encode the same CDR3. The chain carries TRBV15 and TRBJ1-2, with D maybe TRBD1 (6 bases). Germline-derived CDR1 and CDR2 are LNHNV and YYDKDF (reference sequence). The CDR3 contains 12 residues. V was pared by 2 bases and J by 5 bases, with 6 bases between. CDR3 residues: CATSRTGYGYTF. DNA of the CDR3: TGTGCCACCAGCAGAACAGGGTATGGCTACACCTTC.

The chain employs TRBV9 and TRBJ1-2; D is undetermined. Trimming shortened V by 4 bases and J by 7 bases, and 17 bases separated the two germline ends. The CDR3 has 14 amino acids. CDR1 and CDR2 from the germline V gene are SGDLS and YYNGEE. The CDR3 DNA is TGTGCCAGCAGCCCAGAGGGCAGAGGGAGTGGCTACACCTTC. Its protein product is CASSPEGRGSGYTF.

The chain links TRBV6-6 to TRBJ2-2; the match to TRBD1 covers 8 bases. V shed 4 bases, J shed 7 bases, and the junction held 11 bases outside the gene matches. Germline lookup yields CDR1 MNHNY and CDR2 SVGAGI (reference sequence). CDR3 length equals 16 residues. CDR3 region: CASSSQDRGAVGELFF. The CDR3 DNA follows: TGTGCCAGCAGTTCCCAAGACAGGGGCGCAGTCGGGGAGCTGTTTTTT.

J is TRBJ1-1 and V is TRBV9; TRBD1 matches at 9 bases. The CDR3 covers 15 residues. With 1 base clipped from V and 7 bases from J, the junction kept 8 bases outside the gene matches. Germline CDR1 is SGDLS and CDR2 is YYNGEE. The CDR3 nucleotides are TGTGCCAGCAGCGTATCCGGGACAGGGCTGCGTGAAGCTTTCTTT. It translates to CASSVSGTGLREAFF.

This chain joins TRBV6-4 and TRBJ1-5, with D possibly matching TRBD1 (6 bases). Trimming shortened V by 6 bases and J by 4 bases, and 10 bases separated the two germline ends. This CDR3 region has 13 residues. CDR1 is MRHNA and CDR2 is SNTAGT in the germline V gene. The CDR3 DNA follows: TGTGCCAGCAGCCTAGACAGGAATCAGCCCCAGCATTTT. Protein: CASSLDRNQPQHF.

The V call is TRBV19, the J call TRBJ2-2; D is unclear. Germline CDR1 is LNHDA and CDR2 is SQIVND (reference sequence). This CDR3 has 17 residues. V lost 4 bases and J 0 bases, leaving 15 bases between the germline ends. The CDR3 region is CASSTRPVMPNTGELFF. The CDR3, as DNA: TGTGCCAGTAGTACTCGTCCAGTAATGCCGAACACCGGGGAGCTGTTTTTT.

V is TRBV28 and J is TRBJ1-2; D is unclear. Trimming took 10 bases from V and 3 from J, leaving 12 bases between them. The CDR3 length is 12 residues. Germline V CDR1 and CDR2: MDHEN, SYDVKM. DNA of the CDR3: TGTGCCACTAGAAGACCCGACTATGGCTACACCTTC. Amino acid sequence: CATRRPDYGYTF.

This chain uses TRBV5-4 with TRBJ2-3; weak D call: TRBD2 (5 bases). CDR3 length: 14 amino acids. Trimming took off 5 bases at V and 5 bases at J, with 15 bases between the two ends. Germline assignment: CDR1 SGHNT and CDR2 YYREEE (reference sequence). The CDR3 DNA reads as TGTGCCAGCAGTCTAGAGGGAATTGGAGATACGCAGTATTTT. Residues: CASSLEGIGDTQYF.

In this sample, this clone turned up a few times. This chain joins TRBV4-1 and TRBJ1-3; D may be TRBD1 (6 bases). The V and J ends lost 2 bases and 0 bases respectively, with 17 bases between them. This CDR3 is built from 18 residues. Looked up from germline, CDR1 is MGHRA and CDR2 is YSYEKL. The CDR3 loop reads CASSQPEVTGISGNTIYF. The CDR3, as DNA: TGCGCCAGCAGCCAACCCGAAGTTACAGGGATCTCTGGAAACACCATATATTTT.

This chain links TRBV5-1 with TRBJ1-3; TRBD1 might be the D (6 bases). The germline V gene encodes CDR1 SGHRS and CDR2 YFSETQ. Trimming left V 0 bases short and J 1 base short, with 11 bases between. This CDR3 region has 16 residues. The CDR3 DNA is TGCGCCAGCAGCTTGGGACAGGCGTATTCTGGAAACACCATATATTTT. Its translation: CASSLGQAYSGNTIYF.

The gene calls are TRBV28 and TRBJ2-2, with TRBD2 matching 12 bases. This CDR3 is built from 16 residues. V lost 6 bases and J lost 2; bases outside the gene matches: 4. Looked up from germline, CDR1 is MDHEN and CDR2 is SYDVKM. For the CDR3, the DNA is TGTGCCAGCAGCAAACTAGCGGGGGGAAACACCGGGGAGCTGTTTTTT. This codes for CASSKLAGGNTGELFF.

This chain uses TRBV27 with TRBJ1-1; D is unresolved. Germline lookup yields CDR1 MNHEY and CDR2 SMNVEV (reference sequence). V was shortened by 1 base and J by 10 bases, with 10 bases between the two germline ends. The CDR3 runs to 12 residues. CDR3 protein: CASSLLGRPAFF. The CDR3 DNA sequence: TGTGCCAGCAGTTTATTGGGGAGACCAGCTTTCTTT.

DNA of the CDR3: TGTGCCAGCACGAGGGGGGGAGGGCCCAGGACAGATACGCAGTATTTT. Translation: CASTRGGGPRTDTQYF. This chain joins TRBV7-2 and TRBJ2-3, with D tentatively TRBD2 (7 bases). V was trimmed by 7 bases and J by 3 bases, leaving 20 bases between them. There are 16 residues in the CDR3. CDR1 is SGHTA and CDR2 is FQGNSA in the germline V gene.

The DNA for the CDR3 is TGTGCCAGCAGCCGCCCGGGGGAACAGCCCCAGCATTTT. Residues: CASSRPGEQPQHF. The chain is built from TRBV7-2 and TRBJ1-5; tentatively, D is TRBD1 (5 bases). Trimming removed 5 bases at V and 7 bases at J, with 12 bases between. CDR3 length equals 13 residues. In germline, CDR1 is SGHTA, CDR2 FQGNSA.

This rearrangement joins TRBV6-5 to TRBJ2-2; no clear D gene. This CDR3 contains 16 residues. V was clipped by 1 base and J by 1 base, with 10 bases between them. CDR1 is MNHEY and CDR2 is SVGAGI in the germline V gene. The DNA of the CDR3 is TGTGCCAGCAGTTACTTGAGACTCCAGAACACCGGGGAGCTGTTTTTT. This translates into CASSYLRLQNTGELFF.

This rearrangement joins TRBV7-2 to TRBJ1-2; D unclear. The length of the CDR3 is 13 residues. Looked up from germline, CDR1 is SGHTA and CDR2 is FQGNSA. Trimming took off 6 bases at V and 3 bases at J, with 11 bases between the two ends. CDR3 in amino acids: CASSPGFYYGYTF. The CDR3 DNA is TGTGCCAGCAGTCCAGGCTTTTACTATGGCTACACCTTC.

The J gene is TRBJ1-1, the V gene TRBV19, with 7 nucleotides matching TRBD1. This CDR3 has 14 amino acids. The germline V gene has CDR1 LNHDA and CDR2 SQIVND (reference sequence). Trimming took 5 bases from V and 1 from J; bases not matched to a gene: 4. The CDR3 reads CASSVGQKNTEAFF. CDR3 in DNA: TGTGCCAGTAGTGTGGGACAGAAGAACACTGAAGCTTTCTTT.

Only a few counts were recorded for this clone. The V gene is TRBV4-3, the J gene TRBJ2-1, with D perhaps matching TRBD2 (6 bases). V dropped 4 bases and J dropped 2 bases, with 15 bases sitting between them. Germline V gene sequence: CDR1 LGHNA, CDR2 YSLEER. This CDR3 has 16 amino acids. CDR3 sequence reads: CASSPHPSEPYNEQFF. The CDR3 region has the DNA TGCGCCAGCAGCCCGCACCCTAGCGAACCCTACAATGAGCAGTTCTTC.

This sequence joins TRBV18 and TRBJ2-7; tentative D call: TRBD1 (5 bases). CDR1 KGHSH and CDR2 LQKENI come from the germline V gene. The CDR3 spans 15 residues. Trimming took 2 bases from V and 0 from J, leaving 11 bases between them. The CDR3 is CASSPGADSSYEQYF. DNA of the CDR3: TGTGCCAGCTCACCAGGGGCAGATAGCTCCTACGAGCAGTACTTC.

The rearrangement links TRBV11-2 to TRBJ2-1; perhaps TRBD1 as D (6 bases). Germline V gene data show CDR1 as SGHAT and CDR2 as FQNNGV. Trimming left V 0 bases short and J 7 bases short, with 13 bases between. This CDR3 spans 15 amino acids. DNA of the CDR3: TGTGCCAGCAGCTTAGATCCCTCAGGGGCGAATGAGCAGTTCTTC. This translates into CASSLDPSGANEQFF.

This clone was seen a single time. This chain links TRBV6-2 or TRBV6-3 with TRBJ2-1; possible D gene TRBD2, 6 bases. There are 15 residues in the CDR3. Deletions cut 5 bases from V and 4 bases from J, with 15 bases between. Per germline, CDR1 MNHEY and CDR2 SVGEGT. This CDR3 reads CASSRRVADYNEQFF. CDR3 nucleotides: TGTGCCAGCAGTCGCCGGGTAGCGGATTACAATGAGCAGTTCTTC.